This is a list of T cell receptor beta chains from one sample in a study of T cells in Graves' hyperthyroidism and ophthalmopathy. Each CDR3 protein gets one entry after TCRdb re-called the multiplex PCR reads with MiXCR. The sample contains hundreds of thousands of distinct CDR3 sequences, 38% of which appear only once. The sequencing sample was made of blood. The receptors were sampled from a man between 18 and 35 years old with Graves' hyperthyroidism. CDR3s include the opening cysteine and the closing phenylalanine or tryptophan.

CASSPRVLSGELFF	TRBV11-2	TRBJ2-2
CSSDRDSYEQYF	TRBV29-1	TRBJ2-7
CASSIPGQTKNEQYF	TRBV2	TRBJ2-7
CATSYSPGATNEKLFF	TRBV24-1	TRBJ1-4
CSARPDRYEQYF	TRBV20-1	TRBJ2-7
CASSLAQRGPTLGNTIYF	TRBV7-9	TRBJ1-3
CSLAGLNTEAFF	TRBV29-1	TRBJ1-1
CAISESPTERAQYF	TRBV10-3	TRBJ2-7
CASSLGHGRDYGYTF	TRBV13	TRBJ1-2
CASSLVPGQETGNTIYF	TRBV2	TRBJ1-3
CARVPDRAEGTEAFF	TRBV7-6	TRBJ1-1
CASSPTELAEETQYF	TRBV10-2	TRBJ2-5
CATSGAGETQYF	TRBV5-1	TRBJ2-5
CAISGDSENSPLHF	TRBV10-3	TRBJ1-6
CASSYPPGRIGDEQYF	TRBV7-9	TRBJ2-7
CASSTRDRGNYGYTF	TRBV9	TRBJ1-2
CSAGVADTQYF	TRBV20-1	TRBJ2-3
CASSLAAVISEKLFF	TRBV12-3/TRBV12-4	TRBJ1-4
CASALAGGQSSYEQYF	TRBV19	TRBJ2-7
CASSPGLGEQFF	TRBV7-3	TRBJ2-1
CASSLYGKETQYF	TRBV11-2	TRBJ2-5
CASSPTFGGRVHEQYF	TRBV6-5	TRBJ2-7
CASSQDRLAGEETQYF	TRBV25-1	TRBJ2-5
CASNHGTGGTEAFF	TRBV10-3	TRBJ1-1
CATSRDLGTGRWGEAFF	TRBV15	TRBJ1-1
CASSQGAGVGYGYTF	TRBV7-6	TRBJ1-2
CSARVSGGLYEQYF	TRBV20-1	TRBJ2-7
CASSESRTGGYEQYF	TRBV6-1	TRBJ2-7
CASSYSILFSNTEAFF	TRBV12-3/TRBV12-4	TRBJ1-1
CASSTSGPRETQYF	TRBV7-9	TRBJ2-5
CASSPSGSNQPQHF	TRBV12-3/TRBV12-4	TRBJ1-5
CASSQDRPWEGAFF	TRBV7-9	TRBJ1-1
CASSRTLTRKDAEAFF	TRBV24-1	TRBJ1-1
CASSMKSPGEKLFF	TRBV5-6	TRBJ1-4
CASSIRQGPYEQYF	TRBV19	TRBJ2-7
CSVGGLGRQETQYF	TRBV29-1	TRBJ2-5
CASSGTSGYEQYF	TRBV12-3/TRBV12-4	TRBJ2-7
CASSSRLAGAGATQYF	TRBV7-9	TRBJ2-5
CASSLWSGTNSPLHF	TRBV11-2	TRBJ1-6
CSAGGGKTQYF	TRBV20-1	TRBJ2-5
CASSLQPGRELFF	TRBV7-2	TRBJ2-2
CSASAGGLSRDEQYF	TRBV20-1	TRBJ2-7
CSSHRDSNTEAFF	TRBV29-1	TRBJ1-1
CASSPAGGTGELFF	TRBV7-9	TRBJ2-2
CASRAASGSNEQYF	TRBV7-9	TRBJ2-7
CASSVVPGGYEQYF	TRBV9	TRBJ2-7
CSASGPTDNQPQHF	TRBV20-1	TRBJ1-5
CASSVGLAGVAGELFF	TRBV9	TRBJ2-2
CASSYIPVFGFTGELFF	TRBV6-5	TRBJ2-2
CAISYDGDTEAFF	TRBV10-3	TRBJ1-1
CASSKDSYSGNTIYF	TRBV12-3/TRBV12-4	TRBJ1-3